This entry concerns a single T cell receptor (beta chain). What it binds is not known. The CDR3 sequence is 15 residues long. Germline loops: CDR1 SEHNR, CDR2 FQNEAQ (reference sequence). V was clipped by 4 bases and J by 0 bases; unmatched bases: 2. The sample is drawn from a study of cytomegalovirus exposure and HLA in healthy donors. Profiled with immunoSEQ multiplex PCR; TCRdb holds only in-frame clones, not every one. Of about 120,000 clones detected, roughly nine tenths appear once; the ten largest clones hold under 2%. Study-level points and caveats: Cytomegalovirus association was listed for around 170 TCR beta chains.

The sequencing input was PBMCs. V is TRBV7-9 and J is TRBJ1-4; 7 nucleotides line up with TRBD1. This TCR derives from a young woman in good health and CMV-seronegative. The CDR3 DNA is TGTGCCAGCAGCTCTGGGACAGCAACTAATGAAAAACTGTTTTTT. Its protein is CASSSGTATNEKLFF. Supplemented by reference TRBV7-9 and TRBJ1-4, the full variable domain reads DTGVSQNPRHKITKRGQNVTFRCDPISEHNRLYWYRQTLGQGPEFLTYFQNEAQLEKSRLLSDRFSAERPKGSFSTLEIQRTEQGDSAMYLCASSSGTATNEKLFFGSGTQLSVL.